One sample yielded the 30 T cell receptor beta chains listed below, sequenced in a study of CD8 T cells in ankylosing spondylitis. Study outcomes and limitations: It appeared that ankylosing spondylitis blood was characterized by a TCR beta motif of under ten highly homologous variants.

One entry per CDR3 protein results from TCRdb running MiXCR on the 5' RACE reads. The table records under 850,000 distinct CDR3 sequences, around a fifth of them present only once. These receptors have no identified antigens. Specimen: blood, either unsorted or a sorted T cell fraction (not recorded which). Receptors were obtained from a male donor with ankylosing spondylitis.

This clonotype came up many times. The V and J genes are TRBV24-1 and TRBJ2-1; TRBD2 agrees at 14 bases. Germline CDR1 KGHDR, CDR2 SFDVKD. The CDR3 loop spans 17 amino acids. Losses at the gene ends were 3 bases for V and 12 bases for J; bases not matched to a gene: 12. The CDR3, as DNA: TGTGCCACCAGTGATCTTTCCGGGACTAGCGGGGGCGCGGGGCAGTTCTTC. As protein: CATSDLSGTSGGAGQFF.

The chain couples TRBV4-1 to TRBJ2-7; D gene unclear. V was shortened by 1 base and J by 0 bases, with 10 bases between the two germline ends. This CDR3 has 15 amino acids. Germline loops: CDR1 MGHRA, CDR2 YSYEKL. The CDR3 region is CASSQVKGGSYEQYF. The CDR3 DNA reads as TGCGCCAGCAGCCAAGTGAAGGGCGGCTCCTACGAGCAGTACTTC.

J is TRBJ1-1 and V is TRBV7-8; tentatively, D is TRBD1 (6 bases). There are 16 residues in the CDR3. Germline CDR1 SGHVS, CDR2 FQNEAQ. The V end lost 3 bases, the J end lost 0 bases, and 14 bases lay between the germline ends. CDR3 sequence (DNA): TGTGCCAGCAGCTTTCCCAAGGGGGAGATGAACACTGAAGCTTTCTTT. Translated: CASSFPKGEMNTEAFF.

The chain recombines TRBV3-1 with TRBJ1-2; possibly TRBD1 for D (5 bases). Per germline, CDR1 LGHDT and CDR2 YNNKEL (reference sequence). This CDR3 has 14 residues. Trimming took off 4 bases at V and 8 bases at J, with 17 bases between the two ends. CDR3 region: CASSLTDLRKGYTF. CDR3 sequence (DNA): TGTGCCAGCAGCCTGACAGATTTACGGAAAGGCTACACCTTC.

The chain couples TRBV5-4 to TRBJ2-1; 9 bases are shared with TRBD1. Unmatched junction bases numbered 3, after V lost 2 bases and J lost 6 bases. From germline, CDR1 is SGHNT and CDR2 YYREEE (reference sequence). CDR3 length: 14 residues. The CDR3 DNA follows: TGTGCCAGCAGCTTCCGGACAGGGGTCAATGAGCAGTTCTTC. It is translated as CASSFRTGVNEQFF. The full variable domain, in which reference TRBV5-4 and TRBJ2-1 provide the parts outside the CDR3, is ETGVTQSPTHLIKTRGQQVTLRCSSQSGHNTVSWYQQALGQGPQFIFQYYREEENGRGNFPPRFSGLQFPNYSSELNVNALELDDSALYLCASSFRTGVNEQFFGPGTRLTVL.

The table lists this clonotype with a few counts. The chain uses TRBV12-3 or TRBV12-4 and TRBJ1-2, with D tentatively TRBD1 (5 bases). The CDR3 runs to 16 residues. Trimming took 2 bases from V and 2 from J, leaving 15 bases between them. The CDR3 protein is CASSLSAGRGNYGYTF. CDR3 coding DNA: TGTGCCAGCAGTTTAAGTGCAGGGAGGGGCAACTATGGCTACACCTTC.

The J gene is TRBJ1-1, the V gene TRBV24-1, with D perhaps TRBD1 (6 bases). This CDR3 contains 21 residues. V was trimmed by 9 bases and J by 0 bases, leaving 34 bases between them. Germline V lookup: CDR1 KGHDR, CDR2 SFDVKD. CDR3 in amino acids: CATYLNPGTGRFLLMNTEAFF. CDR3 nucleotides: TGTGCCACCTACCTAAACCCGGGAACAGGGCGGTTTCTGCTTATGAACACTGAAGCTTTCTTT.

This clonotype was seen more than once but under ten times. This chain connects TRBV5-1 to TRBJ2-7, with 7 nucleotides matching TRBD2. V trimming: 3 bases; J trimming: 1 base; junction bases outside the gene matches: 7. The CDR3 consists of 15 residues. Germline V gene lookup returns CDR1 SGHRS and CDR2 YFSETQ. The CDR3 nucleotides read TGCGCCAGCAGCTCTGCGGGGGAAGTGTCCTACGAGCAGTACTTC. Translated: CASSSAGEVSYEQYF.

This clonotype showed up just a few times. V gene TRBV28 combines with J gene TRBJ2-5; TRBD2 matches at 12 bases. Germline assignment: CDR1 MDHEN and CDR2 SYDVKM. V trimming: 9 bases; J trimming: 5 bases; junction bases outside the gene matches: 10. The CDR3 sequence is 15 residues long. The DNA for the CDR3 is TGTGCCAGTTCGACTAGCGGGAGAGGGAGTGAGACCCAGTACTTC. It codes for CASSTSGRGSETQYF.

The V call is TRBV28, the J call TRBJ2-6; 8 bases align to TRBD1. The length of the CDR3 is 16 residues. V shed 7 bases and J 4 bases; nucleotides not matched to a gene: 9. The germline gives CDR1 MDHEN, CDR2 SYDVKM. The CDR3 spells CASTGQGGSGANVLTF. CDR3 nucleotide sequence: TGTGCCAGCACCGGACAGGGAGGTTCGGGGGCCAACGTCCTGACTTTC.

The chain uses TRBV5-1 and TRBJ2-1; D unresolved. This CDR3 contains 12 residues. The V and J ends lost 5 bases and 6 bases respectively, with 9 bases between them. CDR1 and CDR2 (germline): SGHRS, YFSETQ. CDR3: CASRLVGNEQFF. DNA for the CDR3: TGCGCCAGCAGACTGGTGGGCAATGAGCAGTTCTTC.

The V and J genes are TRBV2 and TRBJ2-4; 8 bases are a match to TRBD2. CDR1 SNHLY and CDR2 FYNNEI come from the germline V gene. J was trimmed by 5 bases and V by 7 bases; bases with no gene match: 10. This CDR3 has 15 amino acids. The CDR3 DNA follows: TGTGCCAGCACTCTTGACGGGGGGGCCCAAAACATTCAGTACTTC. Amino acid sequence: CASTLDGGAQNIQYF. The full variable domain, rest sourced from reference TRBV2 and TRBJ2-4, is EPEVTQTPSHQVTQMGQEVILRCVPISNHLYFYWYRQILGQKVEFLVSFYNNEISEKSEIFDDQFSVERPDGSNFTLKIRSTKLEDSAMYFCASTLDGGAQNIQYFGAGTRLSVL.

The V and J genes are TRBV20-1 and TRBJ2-7, with 7 bases matching TRBD2. Germline V gives CDR1 DFQATT, CDR2 SNEGSKA (reference sequence). This CDR3 has 13 residues. The ends lost 6 bases at V and 7 bases at J; junction bases unmatched: 12. In DNA, the CDR3 is TGCAGTGCGCGACTCGTCTGGGAGGGGGAGCAGTACTTC. It yields the protein CSARLVWEGEQYF.

The chain links TRBV28 to TRBJ1-2; D is perhaps TRBD1 (6 bases). The CDR3 extends over 13 amino acids. Between the trimmed V and J ends, which lost 6 bases and 5 bases, there was a span of 13 bases. CDR1 and CDR2 (germline): MDHEN, SYDVKM. The CDR3 spells CASRKGGGYGYTF. The CDR3 coding sequence is TGTGCCAGCAGGAAGGGGGGAGGATATGGCTACACCTTC.

This clonotype was seen many times. V gene TRBV7-8 combines with J gene TRBJ1-5, with unresolved D. V was pared by 4 bases and J by 3 bases, with 4 bases between. This CDR3 has 12 residues. Per the germline V gene, CDR1 is SGHVS and CDR2 is FQNEAQ. CDR3 DNA: TGTGCCAGCAGCTCTAACAATCAGCCCCAGCATTTT. It encodes CASSSNNQPQHF. The full variable domain, in which reference TRBV7-8 and TRBJ1-5 provide the parts outside the CDR3, is GAGVSQSPRYKVAKRGQDVALRCDPISGHVSLFWYQQALGQGPEFLTYFQNEAQLDKSGLPSDRFFAERPEGSVSTLKIQRTQQEDSAVYLCASSSNNQPQHFGDGTRLSIL.

This chain uses TRBV12-3 or TRBV12-4 with TRBJ2-1; D unresolved. This CDR3 has 14 amino acids. V gave up 6 bases and J gave up 5 bases, with 14 bases separating them. CDR3 sequence (DNA): TGTGCCAGCAGCTTCCTGGGTTTTGACAATGAGCAGTTCTTC. It is translated as CASSFLGFDNEQFF.

This clonotype occurred many times. The chain employs TRBV5-1 and TRBJ2-7; 10 positions match TRBD1. This CDR3 has 14 amino acids. Germline V CDR1 and CDR2: SGHRS, YFSETQ. J was trimmed by 2 bases and V by 7 bases; bases with no gene match: 6. CDR3 in amino acids: CASQSGTGAYEQYF. CDR3 bases: TGCGCCAGCCAATCCGGGACAGGGGCCTACGAGCAGTACTTC.

This clonotype was counted at least ten times. The chain couples TRBV12-3 or TRBV12-4 to TRBJ1-3; D is uncertain. There are 16 residues in the CDR3. Trimming pared 2 bases from V and 0 bases from J, leaving 11 bases between. This CDR3 is CASSLPTPHSGNTIYF. In DNA form, the CDR3 reads TGTGCCAGCAGTTTACCCACCCCGCACTCTGGAAACACCATATATTTT.

This clonotype occurred a few times. This rearrangement joins TRBV7-9 to TRBJ1-4; no clear D. Germline CDR1 reads SEHNR; CDR2 reads FQNEAQ (reference sequence). The CDR3 extends over 14 amino acids. Trimming took 1 base from V and 7 from J, leaving 10 bases between them. CDR3 in DNA: TGTGCCAGCAGCTTAGGGGAGTGGGGTGAAAAACTGTTTTTT. Residues: CASSLGEWGEKLFF.

The gene calls are TRBV7-2 and TRBJ2-5; weak D call: TRBD2 (6 bases). The CDR3 runs 14 residues. Trimming took off 8 bases at V and 5 bases at J, with 18 bases between the two ends. The germline V gene encodes CDR1 SGHTA and CDR2 FQGNSA. The CDR3 bases are TGTGCCAGCGGGGGGACGGCCGGGCTTGAGACCCAGTACTTC. It yields the protein CASGGTAGLETQYF.

In DNA, the CDR3 is TGTGCCAGCCGCCCTCCCCGGGGCTTCGCTTACAATGAGCAGTTCTTC. Amino acids: CASRPPRGFAYNEQFF. The J gene is TRBJ2-1, the V gene TRBV7-2, with D tentatively TRBD1 or TRBD2 (5 bases each). V was pared by 8 bases and J by 4 bases, with 21 bases between. The CDR3 has 16 amino acids. CDR1 is SGHTA, CDR2 FQGNSA, per germline.

This clonotype was seen ten or more times. The chain uses TRBV12-3 or TRBV12-4 and TRBJ2-5, with a weak D call TRBD2 (5 bases). The V gene lost 3 bases and the J gene lost 7 bases, with 18 bases spanning the gap. This CDR3 is built from 15 residues. CDR3 residues: CASSFPDNLAGTQYF. Written as DNA, the CDR3 is TGTGCCAGCAGTTTTCCCGATAACCTAGCTGGGACCCAGTACTTC.

This chain joins TRBV6-1 and TRBJ1-5, with D unresolved. The V and J ends lost 6 bases and 1 base respectively, with 13 bases between them. Germline V gene sequence: CDR1 MNHNS, CDR2 SASEGT. This CDR3 region has 15 residues. CDR3 amino acids: CASSREVPSNQPQHF. The CDR3 DNA reads TGTGCCAGCAGCCGAGAGGTACCGAGCAATCAGCCCCAGCATTTT.

This clonotype was counted between two and nine times. The chain recombines TRBV28 with TRBJ2-3, with 9 nucleotides matching TRBD1. The length of the CDR3 is 14 residues. Trimming cost V 6 bases and J 6 bases; bases outside gene matches: 7. The V gene's germline CDR1 is MDHEN and CDR2 SYDVKM. The CDR3 nucleotides read TGTGCCAGCAGAACCGGGACAGGGTCCGATACGCAGTATTTT. Protein product: CASRTGTGSDTQYF.

This chain connects TRBV20-1 to TRBJ1-4; D remains ambiguous. V was cut by 0 bases and J by 5 bases, with 13 bases left in between. CDR1 and CDR2 from the germline V gene are DFQATT and SNEGSKA (reference sequence). The length of the CDR3 is 15 residues. This chain's CDR3 is CSARDIGIGNEKLFF. The DNA of the CDR3 is TGCAGTGCTAGAGATATTGGTATAGGCAATGAAAAACTGTTTTTT.

V gene TRBV20-1 combines with J gene TRBJ2-2, with 7 bases lining up with TRBD2. Germline values: CDR1 DFQATT, CDR2 SNEGSKA (reference sequence). The CDR3 spans 16 residues. Trimming took 0 bases from V and 5 from J; bases not matched to a gene: 9. The CDR3 nucleotides read TGCAGTGCTAGAGATGTATCTAGCGGTGGGACCGGGGAGCTGTTTTTT. It codes for CSARDVSSGGTGELFF.

This clonotype was counted between two and nine times. The genes are TRBV10-3 and TRBJ2-2; 9 bases fit TRBD2. This CDR3 has 17 residues. Germline V gives CDR1 ENHRY, CDR2 SYGVKD. The V gene end was trimmed by 6 bases and the J gene end by 1 base; junction bases not matched to a gene: 9. Written as DNA, the CDR3 is TGTGCCATCAGCGCCCCTGTAGCGGGGGTGAACACCGGGGAGCTGTTTTTT. Translation: CAISAPVAGVNTGELFF.

This clonotype was seen more than once but under ten times. The CDR3 is CASSLTGTGGLEQYF. DNA for the CDR3: TGTGCCAGCAGCTTAACCGGGACCGGGGGCCTCGAGCAGTACTTC. The chain couples TRBV7-3 to TRBJ2-7; D assignment may be TRBD1 or TRBD2 (6 bases each). Germline CDR1 and CDR2: SGHTA and FQGTGA. The CDR3 covers 15 residues. The V end was cut by 0 bases, the J end by 6 bases, with 15 bases between.

The rearrangement uses TRBV12-3 or TRBV12-4 and TRBJ2-5; TRBD1 matches 7 bases. J was trimmed by 5 bases and V by 4 bases; bases with no gene match: 19. This CDR3 is 18 amino acids long. The CDR3 sequence is CASSSYKGAEQLRETQYF. CDR3 nucleotides: TGTGCCAGCAGTTCTTATAAGGGGGCTGAACAGTTACGGGAGACCCAGTACTTC.

A few counts support this clonotype. The chain recombines TRBV29-1 with TRBJ2-1; unclear D gene. Germline V CDR1 and CDR2: SQVTM, ANQGSEA. Trimming cost V 1 base and J 4 bases, with 14 bases left between them. The CDR3 has 15 amino acids. This CDR3 is CSVEGWRNLYNEQFF. The CDR3 nucleotides are TGCAGCGTTGAAGGATGGCGGAATCTTTACAATGAGCAGTTCTTC.